These 14 T cell receptor beta chains share one sample of origin, sequenced in a study of T cells after yellow fever vaccination. TCRdb redid the calling of the 5' RACE reads with MiXCR, one entry per CDR3 protein. The sample shows about 550,000 distinct CDR3 sequences, 15% to 20% of them seen only once. The source material was PBMCs, sampled 15 days after the yellow fever booster vaccination. Source of these receptors: a young man who received the YFV17D yellow fever vaccine.

The genes are TRBV5-1 and TRBJ2-2; D is unclear. In germline, CDR1 is SGHRS, CDR2 YFSETQ. With 2 bases removed from V and 6 bases from J, the gap between germline ends came to 14 bases. The CDR3 loop spans 15 amino acids. As DNA, the CDR3 is TGCGCCAGCAGCTTAGGCAGCCTCCTTTCCGGGGAGCTGTTTTTT. It yields the protein CASSLGSLLSGELFF.

This rearrangement joins TRBV28 to TRBJ2-5; the D is unclear. This CDR3 spans 15 amino acids. V was shortened by 6 bases and J by 0 bases, with 14 bases between the two germline ends. The germline V gene has CDR1 MDHEN and CDR2 SYDVKM. In DNA, the CDR3 is TGTGCCAGCAGCCACTTGGAAAACAACCAAGAGACCCAGTACTTC. Its protein is CASSHLENNQETQYF.

This clonotype has more than one count but fewer than ten. This chain links TRBV6-5 with TRBJ2-7, with D unresolved. Germline assignment: CDR1 MNHEY and CDR2 SVGAGI. The CDR3 extends over 11 amino acids. V shed 6 bases and J shed 9 bases, with 12 bases lying between them. Here the CDR3 reads CASRGRSGQYF. The CDR3, as DNA: TGTGCCAGCAGGGGCCGGAGTGGGCAGTACTTC.

V gene TRBV21-1 combines with J gene TRBJ2-1; the table's D gene call, TRBD1, was not cross checked with the DNA. TRBV21-1 is listed as a pseudogene. The CDR3 loop spans 13 amino acids. CDR3 sequence reads: CASSKFSGQGRFF. The CDR3 DNA sequence: TGTGCCAGCAGCAAATTCTCGGGACAGGGTCGGTTCTTC.

The DNA of the CDR3 is TGCAGTGCCCCGACTAGCGGGAGGGGAGAGACCCAGTACTTC. Its protein is CSAPTSGRGETQYF. The gene calls are TRBV20-1 and TRBJ2-5, with 14 nucleotides matching TRBD2. Germline V gene sequence: CDR1 DFQATT, CDR2 SNEGSKA (reference sequence). This CDR3 is 14 amino acids long. J gave up 4 bases and V 6 bases, and 4 bases lay outside the gene matches.

The V call is TRBV20-1, the J call TRBJ2-3, with D perhaps TRBD2 (5 bases). The CDR3 extends over 13 amino acids. CDR1 is DFQATT, CDR2 SNEGSKA, per germline (reference sequence). The V end was cut by 2 bases, the J end by 8 bases, with 14 bases between. CDR3 sequence: CSARFPSAATQYF. The CDR3 DNA reads as TGCAGTGCTAGATTCCCCTCAGCGGCTACGCAGTATTTT.

V usage is TRBV12-3 or TRBV12-4 and J usage is TRBJ1-3; the D gene is possibly TRBD1 (5 bases). V gave up 5 bases and J gave up 3 bases, with 11 bases separating them. The length of the CDR3 is 14 residues. CDR3 DNA sequence: TGTGCCAGCAGTCTGACAGCTCGTGGAAACACCATATATTTT. Its translation is CASSLTARGNTIYF.

This clonotype was counted only a few times. This rearrangement joins TRBV16 to TRBJ2-5; D is perhaps TRBD2 (5 bases). This CDR3 has 15 amino acids. Trimming shortened V by 2 bases and J by 2 bases, and 12 bases separated the two germline ends. Germline V lookup: CDR1 KGHSY, CDR2 FQNENV. The CDR3 coding sequence is TGTGCCAGCAGCCAAAGAGGCGGGCAGCAAGAGACCCAGTACTTC. Its protein is CASSQRGGQQETQYF. The variable domain in full, completed from reference TRBV16 and TRBJ2-5, reads GEEVAQTPKHLVRGEGQKAKLYCAPIKGHSYVFWYQQVLKNEFKFLISFQNENVFDETGMPKERFSAKCLPNSPCSLEIQATKLEDSAVYFCASSQRGGQQETQYFGPGTRLLVL.

The V and J genes are TRBV5-1 and TRBJ2-7; 9 bases align to TRBD2. V was clipped by 6 bases and J by 4 bases; unmatched bases: 8. The CDR3 sequence is 14 residues long. Per germline, CDR1 SGHRS and CDR2 YFSETQ. The CDR3 nucleotides are TGCGCCAGCAATAGCGGGAGTGGCACTTACGAGCAGTACTTC. It translates to CASNSGSGTYEQYF.

The chain employs TRBV20-1 and TRBJ2-1; no clear D gene. The CDR3 has 12 residues. Germline loops: CDR1 DFQATT, CDR2 SNEGSKA (reference sequence). V lost 6 bases and J 4 bases, leaving 10 bases between the germline ends. As DNA, the CDR3 is TGCAGTGCCCCGGTGAGGTACAATGAGCAGTTCTTC. It specifies CSAPVRYNEQFF.

The CDR3 DNA reads as TGTGCCAGCAGCTTAATGAAAACAGGACCCCTCCACTTT. Its protein product is CASSLMKTGPLHF. J is TRBJ1-6 and V is TRBV7-2; perhaps TRBD1 as D (5 bases). V lost 2 bases to trimming and J lost 12 bases, with 11 bases between them. Looked up from germline, CDR1 is SGHTA and CDR2 is FQGNSA. The CDR3 length is 13 residues.

This clonotype appeared a few times. The DNA of the CDR3 is TGTGCCAGTGCGGCGGGGGGCAATCAGCCCCAGCATTTT. Amino acids: CASAAGGNQPQHF. This chain joins TRBV6-1 and TRBJ1-5, with D tentatively TRBD1 (5 bases). Trimming left V 9 bases short and J 2 bases short, with 11 bases between. Germline values: CDR1 MNHNS, CDR2 SASEGT. This CDR3 contains 13 residues.

This clonotype was detected only a few times. The chain employs TRBV10-2 and TRBJ1-5; 7 nucleotides line up with TRBD1. The CDR3 runs to 14 residues. CDR1 and CDR2 from the germline V gene are WSHSY and SAAADI. V lost 6 bases to trimming and J lost 6 bases; unmatched junction nucleotides: 8. The CDR3 DNA reads as TGCGCCAGCAGCATCAACAGGGGAGGTCAGCCCCAGCATTTT. This encodes CASSINRGGQPQHF.

This clonotype was counted ten times or more. The chain employs TRBV6-5 and TRBJ2-3, with TRBD1 matching 7 bases. CDR1 and CDR2 (germline): MNHEY, SVGAGI. Trimming cost V 7 bases and J 4 bases; bases outside gene matches: 20. The CDR3 consists of 18 residues. CDR3 amino acids: CASTERPKTGFGADTQYF. In DNA, the CDR3 is TGTGCCAGCACCGAACGCCCCAAGACAGGGTTCGGGGCAGATACGCAGTATTTT.